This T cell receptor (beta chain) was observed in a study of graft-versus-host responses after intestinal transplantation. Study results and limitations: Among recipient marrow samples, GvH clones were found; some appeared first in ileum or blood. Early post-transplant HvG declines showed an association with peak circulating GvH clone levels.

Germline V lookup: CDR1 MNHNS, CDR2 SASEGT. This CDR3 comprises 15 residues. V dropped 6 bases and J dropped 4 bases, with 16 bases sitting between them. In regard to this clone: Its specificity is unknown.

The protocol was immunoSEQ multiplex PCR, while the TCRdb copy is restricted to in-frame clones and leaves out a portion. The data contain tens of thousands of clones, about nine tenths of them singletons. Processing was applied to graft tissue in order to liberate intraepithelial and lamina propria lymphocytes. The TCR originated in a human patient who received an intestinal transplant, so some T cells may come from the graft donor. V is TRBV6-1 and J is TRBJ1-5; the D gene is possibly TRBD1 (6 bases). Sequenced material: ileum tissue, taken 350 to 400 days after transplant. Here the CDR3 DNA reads TGTGCCAGCAGCTCCGACAGGATTAGGAATCAGCCCCAGCATTTT. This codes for CASSSDRIRNQPQHF.